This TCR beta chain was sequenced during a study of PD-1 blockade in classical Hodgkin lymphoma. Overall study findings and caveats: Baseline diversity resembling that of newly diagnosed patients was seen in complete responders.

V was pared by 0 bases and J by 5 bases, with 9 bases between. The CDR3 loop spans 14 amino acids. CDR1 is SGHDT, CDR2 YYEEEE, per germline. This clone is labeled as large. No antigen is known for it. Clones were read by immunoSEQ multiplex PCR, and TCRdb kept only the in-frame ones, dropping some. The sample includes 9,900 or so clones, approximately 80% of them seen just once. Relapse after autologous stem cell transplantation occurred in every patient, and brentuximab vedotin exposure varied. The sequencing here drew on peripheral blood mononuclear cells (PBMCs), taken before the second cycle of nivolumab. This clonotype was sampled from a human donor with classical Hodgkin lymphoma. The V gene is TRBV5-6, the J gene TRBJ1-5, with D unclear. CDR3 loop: CASSLGPRDQPQHF. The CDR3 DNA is TGTGCCAGCAGCTTGGGGCCCAGAGATCAGCCCCAGCATTTT.